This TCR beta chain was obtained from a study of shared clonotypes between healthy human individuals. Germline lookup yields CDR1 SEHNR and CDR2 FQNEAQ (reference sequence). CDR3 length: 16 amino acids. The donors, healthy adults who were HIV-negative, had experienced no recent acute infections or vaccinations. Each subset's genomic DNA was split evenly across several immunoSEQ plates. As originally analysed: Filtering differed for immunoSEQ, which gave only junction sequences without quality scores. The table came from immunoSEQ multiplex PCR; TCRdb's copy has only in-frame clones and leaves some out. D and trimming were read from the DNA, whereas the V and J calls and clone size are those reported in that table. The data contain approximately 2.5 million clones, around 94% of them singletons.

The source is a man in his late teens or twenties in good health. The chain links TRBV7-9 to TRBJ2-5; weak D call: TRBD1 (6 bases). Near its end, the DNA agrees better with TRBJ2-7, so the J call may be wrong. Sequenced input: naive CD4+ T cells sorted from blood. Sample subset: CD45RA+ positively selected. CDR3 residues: CASSPSTGLPIYEQYF. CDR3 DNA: TGTGCCAGCAGCCCGTCGACAGGCCTTCCCATTTACGAGCAGTACTTC.